One and the same sample provided the 14 T cell receptor beta chains below, sequenced in a study of blood T cell repertoires in COVID-19. The table came from immunoSEQ multiplex PCR; TCRdb's copy has only in-frame clones and leaves some out. The data contain tens of thousands of clones, 70% to 80% of them seen just once; the ten biggest clones take up 50% to 55%. Input material: peripheral blood. These receptor sequences come from a woman over 75 with acute or convalescent COVID-19.

The chain combines TRBV10-3 with TRBJ1-3; D perhaps matches TRBD1 (5 bases). CDR3 length: 16 residues. The ends were cut back, 3 bases at V and 2 bases at J, with 14 bases in the middle. CDR1 is ENHRY, CDR2 SYGVKD, per germline. The CDR3 DNA follows: TGTGCCATCAGTGAACTCACAGGCAACACTGGAAACACCATATATTTT. Translating gives CAISELTGNTGNTIYF.

The J gene is TRBJ2-2, the V gene TRBV27; a weak D match, TRBD2 (6 bases). The CDR3 is 13 amino acids. Germline CDR1 is MNHEY and CDR2 is SMNVEV (reference sequence). Trimming stripped 4 bases from V and 4 bases from J, with 7 bases between. CDR3 nucleotide sequence: TGTGCCAGCAGTTGGGACTTCACCGGGGAGCTGTTTTTT. It encodes CASSWDFTGELFF.

The V call is TRBV29-1, the J call TRBJ2-6; D not resolved. CDR1 is SQVTM, CDR2 ANQGSEA, per germline. Between the trimmed V and J ends, which lost 4 bases and 4 bases, there was a span of 11 bases. The CDR3 runs to 14 residues. CDR3 sequence: CSVGSVAGANVLTF. CDR3 DNA: TGCAGCGTTGGATCAGTAGCCGGGGCCAACGTCCTGACTTTC.

This rearrangement joins TRBV2 to TRBJ1-3, with a possible D match to TRBD1 (5 bases). CDR3 size: 12 residues. Trimming left V 5 bases short and J 11 bases short, with 13 bases between. Germline lookup yields CDR1 SNHLY and CDR2 FYNNEI. DNA for the CDR3: TGTGCCAGCAGTATCCAGGGAACCCCCATATATTTT. Its protein is CASSIQGTPIYF.

This clone was seen only a few times. The chain links TRBV9 to TRBJ2-1; a possible D gene is TRBD2 (5 bases). Germline V gene data show CDR1 as SGDLS and CDR2 as YYNGEE. The CDR3 is 16 amino acids. The ends were cut back, 2 bases at V and 8 bases at J, with 20 bases in the middle. The CDR3, as DNA: TGTGCCAGCAGCGTTGGTGGGAGCGGAGGAACGCATGAGCAGTTCTTC. Its translation is CASSVGGSGGTHEQFF.

The gene calls are TRBV9 and TRBJ2-7; D is unclear. There are 13 residues in the CDR3. V was pared by 2 bases and J by 2 bases, with 8 bases between. In germline, CDR1 is SGDLS, CDR2 YYNGEE. Written as DNA, the CDR3 is TGTGCCAGCAGCGTTGTACAGACCTACGAGCAGTACTTC. Translation: CASSVVQTYEQYF.

J is TRBJ2-5 and V is TRBV19; 9 positions agree with TRBD1. The J segment lost 4 bases and the V segment lost 8 bases, leaving 17 bases of the junction unmatched. The CDR3 covers 17 residues. In germline, CDR1 is LNHDA, CDR2 SQIVND (reference sequence). CDR3 coding DNA: TGTGCCAGTTCCATCAGACCGGGACAGGGTCTTTTAGAGACCCAGTACTTC. Amino acid sequence: CASSIRPGQGLLETQYF. Variable domain in full (rest from reference TRBV19 and TRBJ2-5): DGGITQSPKYLFRKEGQNVTLSCEQNLNHDAMYWYRQDPGQGLRLIYYSQIVNDFQKGDIAEGYSVSREKKESFPLTVTSAQKNPTAFYLCASSIRPGQGLLETQYFGPGTRLLVL.

The V and J genes are TRBV5-1 and TRBJ2-7, with 8 nucleotides matching TRBD2. CDR3 length: 15 residues. Germline lookup yields CDR1 SGHRS and CDR2 YFSETQ. J gave up 7 bases and V 0 bases, and 9 bases lay outside the gene matches. DNA for the CDR3: TGCGCCAGCAGCTTGGCCTCGGGGGGGTCCGAGGAGCAGTACTTC. This sequence encodes CASSLASGGSEEQYF.

The chain links TRBV9 to TRBJ2-1, with D tentatively TRBD2 (6 bases). This CDR3 comprises 16 residues. Germline CDR1 is SGDLS and CDR2 is YYNGEE. Between the trimmed V and J ends, which lost 0 bases and 2 bases, there was a span of 12 bases. In DNA form, the CDR3 reads TGTGCCAGCAGCGTAGGTGCGGGAACTACCTACAATGAGCAGTTCTTC. This gives the protein CASSVGAGTTYNEQFF. The full variable domain, in which reference TRBV9 and TRBJ2-1 provide the parts outside the CDR3, is DSGVTQTPKHLITATGQRVTLRCSPRSGDLSVYWYQQSLDQGLQFLIQYYNGEERAKGNILERFSAQQFPDLHSELNLSSLELGDSALYFCASSVGAGTTYNEQFFGPGTRLTVL.

The chain uses TRBV19 and TRBJ1-1, with D maybe TRBD1 (6 bases). CDR3 size: 14 residues. V was shortened by 3 bases and J by 1 base, with 9 bases between the two germline ends. Germline lookup yields CDR1 LNHDA and CDR2 SQIVND (reference sequence). This chain's CDR3 is CASSIWGPNTEAFF. The CDR3 DNA reads as TGTGCCAGTAGTATTTGGGGGCCGAACACTGAAGCTTTCTTT.

The chain couples TRBV4-2 to TRBJ2-7, with D tentatively TRBD1 (6 bases). The CDR3 loop spans 16 amino acids. Trimming stripped 0 bases from V and 3 bases from J, with 15 bases between. Per the germline V gene, CDR1 is LGHNA and CDR2 is YNFKEQ. CDR3 DNA: TGTGCCAGCAGCCAAGAAACCGGGACATATCTCTACGAGCAGTACTTC. Its protein product is CASSQETGTYLYEQYF.

The chain joins TRBV6-5 to TRBJ1-5; D unresolved. Trimming removed 5 bases from V and 0 bases from J, with 8 bases in between. The CDR3 consists of 14 residues. Germline CDR1 and CDR2: MNHEY and SVGAGI. CDR3 sequence reads: CASSRSYSNQPQHF. CDR3 DNA: TGTGCCAGCAGTAGGAGCTATAGCAATCAGCCCCAGCATTTT.

The chain links TRBV28 to TRBJ1-1; a weak D match, TRBD1 (5 bases). The germline CDR1 and CDR2 sequences are MDHEN and SYDVKM. CDR3 length: 12 residues. V lost 2 bases, J lost 10 bases, and 11 bases lay in between. In DNA form, the CDR3 reads TGTGCCAGCAGTTTACAGGGCCTGAGAGCTTTCTTT. This gives the protein CASSLQGLRAFF. Filled out from reference TRBV28 and TRBJ1-1, the complete variable domain reads DVKVTQSSRYLVKRTGEKVFLECVQDMDHENMFWYRQDPGLGLRLIYFSYDVKMKEKGDIPEGYSVSREKKERFSLILESASTNQTSMYLCASSLQGLRAFFGQGTRLTVV.

The chain couples TRBV11-2 to TRBJ2-5; TRBD2 might be the D (5 bases). V was shortened by 0 bases and J by 4 bases, with 15 bases between the two germline ends. The V gene's germline CDR1 is SGHAT and CDR2 FQNNGV. The CDR3 extends over 16 amino acids. CDR3: CASSLDPSPVLETQYF. The CDR3 region has the DNA TGTGCCAGCAGCTTAGATCCTAGCCCTGTGTTAGAGACCCAGTACTTC.